The sequence of this T cell receptor beta chain was determined in a study of beta chain features in type 1 diabetes. Whole-study findings and limits: Equally in patients and controls, PCR might preferentially amplify shorter templates. Moderate but significant shortening of TCRB CDR3s was recorded in all four CD4+ subsets from Type 1 diabetes patients.

Expressed TCRB transcripts were sequenced because the entire RNA isolate underwent reverse transcription. TCRdb's copy holds only in-frame clones and misses some; the assay was immunoSEQ multiplex PCR. The sample carries about 53,000 clones, about 64% recorded once. Germline CDR1 and CDR2: SGHAT and FQNNGV. V lost 0 bases to trimming and J lost 0 bases, with 11 bases between them. This CDR3 has 17 amino acids. This clone was recorded once. Its antigen remains unknown. V is TRBV11-2 and J is TRBJ1-4; D unclear. This receptor was identified in a woman in her twenties or thirties with type 1 diabetes. The material sequenced was stem cell memory CD4+ T cells from blood. The CDR3 nucleotides read TGTGCCAGCAGCTTAGATCAGGCAGCCGCAACTAATGAAAAACTGTTTTTT. This gives the protein CASSLDQAAATNEKLFF.